This TCR beta chain was sequenced during a study of T cell repertoires in cytomegalovirus infection. MiXCR, run by TCRdb on the reads, gives a single entry per CDR3 protein. The table lists some 300,000 distinct CDR3 sequences, approximately 13% of them singletons, with about 10% in the top ten. The V end was cut by 3 bases, the J end by 3 bases, with 14 bases between. Germline V lookup: CDR1 SGDLS, CDR2 YYNGEE. The CDR3 runs 15 residues. The gene calls are TRBV9 and TRBJ2-3; D is unresolved. This TCR was sampled from a human donor in good health (CMV status not recorded). Some clones in this sample may be carry-over from other donors' samples. What was sequenced was PBMCs. The CDR3 DNA is TGTGCCAGCAGCGCAGCGCCATTAAGGACAGATACGCAGTATTTT. Its protein is CASSAAPLRTDTQYF.